A single sample gave rise to the 15 T cell receptor beta chains below, sequenced in a study of T-cell memory formation after mild COVID-19. TCRdb reanalysed the 5' RACE reads using MiXCR and keeps one entry per CDR3 protein. The sample shows roughly 300,000 distinct CDR3 sequences, 8.2% of them seen only once. Source material: PBMCs or a T cell subset sorted from them (not recorded which). Receptor source: a man between 18 and 29 years old who had mild COVID-19 (a few samples of this study predate the infection). Cell type and time point are not known.

This clonotype was seen many times. V usage is TRBV5-1 and J usage is TRBJ2-7, with 10 bases matching TRBD1. This CDR3 contains 13 residues. After removal of 0 bases from V and 6 bases from J, the junction contained 0 bases not matched to a gene. Germline values: CDR1 SGHRS, CDR2 YFSETQ. The CDR3 DNA sequence: TGCGCCAGCAGCTTGGGGGACAGGGGCGAGCAGTACTTC. Translating gives CASSLGDRGEQYF.

This clonotype was detected ten times or more. The V and J genes are TRBV7-3 and TRBJ2-2, with 9 bases lining up with TRBD1. This CDR3 is 15 amino acids long. With V trimmed by 5 bases and J by 4 bases, 5 bases remained unmatched. Looked up from germline, CDR1 is SGHTA and CDR2 is FQGTGA. The DNA for the CDR3 is TGTGCCAGCAGCCCCCGGACAGGGGCCACCGGGGAGCTGTTTTTT. Its protein product is CASSPRTGATGELFF.

This chain connects TRBV4-3 to TRBJ2-3, with a possible D match to TRBD2 (5 bases). V was trimmed by 0 bases and J by 0 bases, leaving 16 bases between them. Germline CDR1 and CDR2: LGHNA and YSLEER. This CDR3 comprises 18 residues. CDR3 in amino acids: CASSQEFIVEGSTDTQYF. In nucleotides, the CDR3 is TGCGCCAGCAGCCAAGAATTCATTGTCGAGGGTAGCACAGATACGCAGTATTTT.

On this clonotype itself: Compared with germline, one end of the junction differs, possibly owing to a read error. This chain links TRBV7-3 with TRBJ2-1, with 11 bases aligning to TRBD2. CDR3 length: 13 residues. CDR1 and CDR2 (germline): SGHTA, FQGTGA. DNA for the CDR3: TGTGCCAGCAGCCCGACATCTGGACTAGCGGGCTCCTTC. Its protein is CASSPTSGLAGSF. The variable domain in full, with the rest retrieved from reference TRBV7-3 and TRBJ2-1, is GAGVSQTPSNKVTEKGKYVELRCDPISGHTALYWYRQSLGQGPEFLIYFQGTGAADDSGLPNDRFFAVRPEGSVSTLKIQRTERGDSAVYLCASSPTSGLAGSFGPGTRLTVL.

This clonotype has a handful of counts. The chain links TRBV9 to TRBJ2-1, with D maybe TRBD2 (5 bases). The CDR3 spans 13 residues. Trimming took off 0 bases at V and 6 bases at J, with 7 bases between the two ends. Germline V lookup: CDR1 SGDLS, CDR2 YYNGEE. CDR3 sequence reads: CASSVGTLNEQFF. DNA of the CDR3: TGTGCCAGCAGCGTAGGGACTCTCAATGAGCAGTTCTTC.

The CDR3 reads CASYEEGARVHGYTF. The CDR3 nucleotides read TGCGCCAGCTATGAAGAGGGGGCGCGTGTCCATGGCTACACCTTC. J is TRBJ1-2 and V is TRBV5-1; 7 bases agree with TRBD1. CDR3 length: 15 amino acids. V shed 7 bases, J shed 6 bases, and the junction held 15 bases outside the gene matches. From germline, CDR1 is SGHRS and CDR2 YFSETQ.

This clonotype was recorded a few times. The genes are TRBV6-5 and TRBJ2-6; D remains unclear. The CDR3 is 14 residues long. Deletions cut 0 bases from V and 4 bases from J, with 4 bases between. Germline CDR1 is MNHEY and CDR2 is SVGAGI. CDR3 bases: TGTGCCAGCAGTTACTCCCAGGGGGCCAACGTCCTGACTTTC. Its protein is CASSYSQGANVLTF.

This clonotype was seen more than once but under ten times. The chain employs TRBV7-9 and TRBJ2-7; no firm D call. The CDR3 runs to 13 residues. In germline, CDR1 is SEHNR, CDR2 FQNEAQ (reference sequence). V gave up 1 base and J gave up 2 bases, with 6 bases separating them. Here the CDR3 reads CASSLDMTYEQYV. In DNA, the CDR3 is TGTGCCAGCAGCTTAGACATGACCTACGAGCAGTACGTC.

Here the CDR3 DNA reads TGTGCCAGCAGTAGACGAATCGAAAACATTCAGTACTTC. Protein sequence: CASSRRIENIQYF. The chain is built from TRBV2 and TRBJ2-4; D is unclear. V lost 5 bases, J lost 5 bases, and 10 bases lay in between. This CDR3 spans 13 amino acids. CDR1 SNHLY and CDR2 FYNNEI come from the germline V gene.

This clonotype was counted a few times. The chain carries TRBV20-1 and TRBJ1-1; D is uncertain. The germline V gene encodes CDR1 DFQATT and CDR2 SNEGSKA (reference sequence). Trimming took off 0 bases at V and 4 bases at J, with 15 bases between the two ends. The CDR3 is made up of 15 amino acids. The CDR3 DNA sequence: TGCAGTGCTAGAGATAGAAGGGCGTCGGGCACTGAAGCTTTCTTT. The encoded protein is CSARDRRASGTEAFF.

This clonotype was seen at least ten times. The chain couples TRBV7-9 to TRBJ2-3; D is perhaps TRBD1 (6 bases). The V end was cut by 5 bases, the J end by 9 bases, with 12 bases between. This CDR3 contains 12 residues. Germline V gene lookup returns CDR1 SEHNR and CDR2 FQNEAQ (reference sequence). CDR3 DNA sequence: TGTGCCAGCAGCAACAGGGCAGGCACGCAGTATTTT. It is translated as CASSNRAGTQYF.

Here the CDR3 DNA reads TGTGCCAGCAGTTACGGACTAGCGGGGGGTCAGACGCAGTATTTT. As protein: CASSYGLAGGQTQYF. This rearrangement joins TRBV6-2 or TRBV6-3 to TRBJ2-3, with 14 bases aligning to TRBD2. The CDR3 spans 15 residues. V was clipped by 2 bases and J by 9 bases; unmatched bases: 4. CDR1 MNHEY and CDR2 SVGEGT come from the germline V gene.

V and J are TRBV3-1 and TRBJ2-3; TRBD1 aligns across 7 bases. Losses at the gene ends were 4 bases for V and 2 bases for J; bases not matched to a gene: 9. The CDR3 runs 16 residues. The germline gives CDR1 LGHDT, CDR2 YNNKEL (reference sequence). The CDR3 sequence is CASSRAGTELTDTQYF. CDR3 bases: TGTGCCAGCAGCCGTGCCGGGACAGAACTCACAGATACGCAGTATTTT.

This clonotype has more than one count but fewer than ten. The chain has TRBV9 and TRBJ2-1; D is ambiguous. Between the trimmed V and J ends, which lost 0 bases and 2 bases, there was a span of 6 bases. Germline V CDR1 and CDR2: SGDLS, YYNGEE. The CDR3 sequence is 14 residues long. The CDR3 nucleotides read TGTGCCAGCAGCGTAGCGTCCGCCTACAATGAGCAGTTCTTC. The encoded protein is CASSVASAYNEQFF.

The chain joins TRBV7-3 to TRBJ2-2, with 10 positions matching TRBD2. This CDR3 contains 16 residues. The V gene end was trimmed by 5 bases and the J gene end by 3 bases; junction bases not matched to a gene: 6. CDR1 and CDR2 from the germline V gene are SGHTA and FQGTGA. The CDR3: CASSNSGGAHTGELFF. CDR3 DNA: TGTGCCAGCAGCAACAGCGGGGGGGCCCACACCGGGGAGCTGTTTTTT.